The TCR beta chain under discussion was sequenced for a study of control samples from healthy donors and cancer patients. Libraries were prepared by immunoSEQ multiplex PCR; TCRdb keeps only in-frame clonotypes and omits some of them. The sample holds 80,000 to 85,000 clones, more than 70% seen once. Sequenced sample: blood. The receptor was derived from a woman between 45 and 65 years old in good health.

This CDR3 reads CASSTNRKTQETQYF. The CDR3 DNA reads as TGTGCCAGTAGTACTAACAGAAAGACCCAAGAGACCCAGTACTTC. V and J are TRBV19 and TRBJ2-5; the D is unclear. V dropped 4 bases and J dropped 1 base, with 13 bases sitting between them. Germline values: CDR1 LNHDA, CDR2 SQIVND (reference sequence). CDR3 length: 15 residues.